The entry that follows covers one T cell receptor beta chain sequence. The antigen is unknown. Germline assignment: CDR1 MNHEY and CDR2 SVGAGI. V dropped 2 bases and J dropped 5 bases, with 13 bases sitting between them. There are 14 residues in the CDR3. These data are taken from a study of graft-versus-host responses after intestinal transplantation. Study in general: Transplant types were multivisceral, liver-intestinal, or isolated intestinal.

Produced via immunoSEQ multiplex PCR; TCRdb's table is partial and in-frame only. The sample consists of around 100,000 clones, over 85% of them appearing once. The V call is TRBV6-5, the J call TRBJ2-7; D is uncertain. The sequenced sample was unstimulated CD8+ T cells sorted from spleen or lymph node cells, obtained before intestinal transplant. This TCR was recovered from a human donor who received an intestinal transplant. The CDR3: CASSYSGNLDEQYF. The DNA of the CDR3 is TGTGCCAGCAGTTACAGTGGGAATTTAGACGAGCAGTACTTC.